This T cell receptor beta chain emerged from a study of graft-versus-host responses after intestinal transplantation. This clone was seen only a few times. The antigen remains undetermined. Here immunoSEQ multiplex PCR was the method, and the copy in TCRdb shows in-frame clones only, minus some. The sample has about 70,000 clones, approximately 84% seen once. Germline lookup yields CDR1 SGDLS and CDR2 YYNGEE. V trimming: 0 bases; J trimming: 0 bases; junction bases outside the gene matches: 10. This CDR3 region has 18 residues. The study, taken as a whole, reports: Within allografts, high graft-versus-host to host-versus-graft clonal ratios were seen among patients with graft-donor T cell macrochimerism. Early after transplant, HvG declines were associated with peak levels of circulating GvH clones.

The rearrangement joins TRBV9 to TRBJ2-3; 7 nucleotides align to TRBD2. The clonotype comes from a human donor who was the organ donor for an intestinal transplant. The source was unstimulated CD4+ T cells sorted from spleen or lymph node cells, collected before transplant. CDR3 sequence: CASSVGSSGTSSTDTQYF. CDR3 coding DNA: TGTGCCAGCAGCGTAGGTTCTAGCGGAACCTCTAGCACAGATACGCAGTATTTT.